This T cell receptor beta chain was retrieved from a study of T cells in Graves' hyperthyroidism and ophthalmopathy. Study-wide background: Before any treatment, at initial diagnosis, peripheral blood was collected.

This clonotype was seen at least ten times. Its antigen is undetermined. The V end was cut by 4 bases, the J end by 7 bases, with 14 bases between. This CDR3 contains 13 residues. CDR1 is SGDLS, CDR2 YYNGEE, per germline. Amplification yielded TCR beta CDR3 regions, with RNA transcripts as the source. The TCR CDR3 was amplified in a first-round RT-PCR using the HTBI primer set. TCRdb re-called the multiplex PCR reads with MiXCR, one entry per CDR3 protein. The sample shows about 360,000 distinct CDR3 sequences, around 13% of them seen only once. Patients aged 18 to 65 with hyperthyroidism were newly diagnosed, with duration under 2 months. Patients were excluded because of uncontrolled infection, other autoimmune disease, pregnancy or lactation. Study results and limitations: Most clonotypes expanded in the thyroid (above 0.001) were also present in blood.

This chain connects TRBV9 to TRBJ1-2, with unresolved D. Sequencing input: blood. The receptor was derived from a woman aged 18-29 years with Graves' hyperthyroidism. CDR3 sequence reads: CASSPREMRGYTF. In DNA, the CDR3 is TGTGCCAGCAGCCCTCGCGAGATGCGTGGCTACACCTTC.